A single sample is the source of the 29 T cell receptor beta chains below, sequenced in a study of human T cells and chemical hapten exposure. Time point in this sample: patch test 2, 6 weeks after DPC sensitization. Treatment specified: therapeutic diphenylcyclopropenone sensitization with weekly scalp DPC. TCRdb passed the RACE reads through MiXCR, listing each CDR3 protein once. Of 80,000 to 95,000 distinct CDR3 sequences detected, about 10% appear once; the ten largest clones hold under 2.5%. The sample here was whole blood, taken in connection with sensitization to the hapten diphenylcyclopropenone (DPC). Receptors originate from a man in his forties with alopecia areata. Some clones in this sample may be carry-over from other donors' samples.

In this sample, this clonotype turned up a few times. The chain carries TRBV28 and TRBJ1-3; D is ambiguous. The CDR3 has 15 residues. CDR1 is MDHEN and CDR2 is SYDVKM in the germline V gene. V was pared by 4 bases and J by 3 bases, with 13 bases between. CDR3 sequence: CASSSNGPGGNTIYF. CDR3 coding DNA: TGTGCCAGCAGTTCGAATGGGCCAGGTGGAAACACCATATATTTT.

This clonotype was detected a few times. The chain links TRBV6-6 to TRBJ2-4, with no clear D. V gave up 7 bases and J gave up 0 bases, with 13 bases separating them. CDR1 MNHNY and CDR2 SVGAGI come from the germline V gene (reference sequence). The CDR3 sequence is 15 residues long. CDR3 nucleotide sequence: TGTGCCAGCATCATTCAGCCCCTAGCCAAAAACATTCAGTACTTC. Protein: CASIIQPLAKNIQYF.

This clonotype came up many times. This chain links TRBV12-3 or TRBV12-4 with TRBJ1-4; no reliable D call. The CDR3 runs to 14 residues. V was trimmed by 5 bases and J by 2 bases, leaving 9 bases between them. The CDR3 loop is CASSLLETNEKLFF. CDR3 sequence (DNA): TGTGCCAGCAGTCTCCTGGAGACTAATGAAAAACTGTTTTTT.

The table lists this clonotype with a few counts. The rearrangement joins TRBV11-3 to TRBJ2-1; possible D gene TRBD1, 5 bases. CDR3 length: 15 amino acids. The germline V gene has CDR1 SGHNT and CDR2 YENEEA. V shed 1 base and J shed 9 bases, with 16 bases lying between them. The CDR3 DNA follows: TGTGCCAGCAGCTTAGGGTACAGGCTAGTCAGTGAGCAGTTCTTC. Encoded protein: CASSLGYRLVSEQFF.

The rearrangement uses TRBV13 and TRBJ2-3; TRBD2 is a possible D gene (5 bases). The V end was cut by 0 bases, the J end by 2 bases, with 12 bases between. From germline, CDR1 is PRHDT and CDR2 FYEKMQ (reference sequence). The length of the CDR3 is 16 residues. Here the CDR3 reads CASSLGLRTATDTQYF. As DNA, the CDR3 is TGTGCCAGCAGCTTAGGCCTTCGGACTGCCACAGATACGCAGTATTTT.

This clonotype has only a few counts. The J gene is TRBJ2-7, the V gene TRBV3-1, with D tentatively TRBD1 or TRBD2 (6 bases each). Germline V gene sequence: CDR1 LGHDT, CDR2 YNNKEL (reference sequence). CDR3 length equals 15 residues. V was clipped by 5 bases and J by 5 bases, with 19 bases between them. CDR3 nucleotide sequence: TGTGCCAGCAGCTCAGGAGGGGGGCCCGCCAACGAGCAGTACGTC. This sequence encodes CASSSGGGPANEQYV.

This chain connects TRBV2 to TRBJ1-1, with D hard to call. CDR1 and CDR2 (germline): SNHLY, FYNNEI. This CDR3 comprises 11 residues. Deletions cut 2 bases from V and 10 bases from J, with 8 bases between. CDR3 coding DNA: TGTGCCAGCAGTGAATCCCTTGGAGCTTTCTTT. It translates to CASSESLGAFF.

Many counts were recorded for this clonotype. This sequence joins TRBV12-3 or TRBV12-4 and TRBJ2-2; unclear D gene. The CDR3 spans 13 residues. V was pared by 3 bases and J by 3 bases, with 5 bases between. CDR3 nucleotides: TGTGCCAGCAGTTTCGAATACACCGGGGAGCTGTTTTTT. It codes for CASSFEYTGELFF.

This clonotype was seen repeatedly, ten times or more. The chain joins TRBV4-2 to TRBJ1-1; D may be TRBD1 (5 bases). This CDR3 has 13 amino acids. In germline, CDR1 is LGHNA, CDR2 YNFKEQ. Trimming stripped 5 bases from V and 3 bases from J, with 10 bases between. CDR3 protein: CASSAWGHTEAFF. The CDR3 coding sequence is TGTGCCAGCAGCGCATGGGGCCACACTGAAGCTTTCTTT.

V gene TRBV9 combines with J gene TRBJ2-5, with 9 bases fitting TRBD2. V lost 0 bases, J lost 2 bases, and 5 bases stayed unmatched. Germline CDR1 reads SGDLS; CDR2 reads YYNGEE. The CDR3 has 16 residues. The DNA for the CDR3 is TGTGCCAGCAGCGTAGGGGGACTAGCCCCGCAAGAGACCCAGTACTTC. It is translated as CASSVGGLAPQETQYF.

The V and J genes are TRBV5-5 and TRBJ2-7, with 8 bases lining up with TRBD2. Germline CDR1 is SGHKS and CDR2 is YYEKEE (reference sequence). Trimming at V came to 4 bases and at J to 1 base, leaving 7 bases not matched to a gene. CDR3 size: 15 residues. This chain's CDR3 is CASSLSGDPSYEQYV. The CDR3 DNA sequence: TGTGCCAGCAGCCTTAGCGGGGACCCATCCTACGAGCAGTACGTC.

The chain is built from TRBV28 and TRBJ1-4; tentatively, D is TRBD1 (5 bases). CDR1 is MDHEN, CDR2 SYDVKM, per germline. The CDR3 is made up of 15 amino acids. Trimming cost V 7 bases and J 0 bases, with 12 bases left between them. The CDR3 DNA sequence: TGTGCCAGCATTGATTTGACAGCAACTAATGAAAAACTGTTTTTT. As protein: CASIDLTATNEKLFF. Full variable domain (rest looked up from reference TRBV28 and TRBJ1-4): DVKVTQSSRYLVKRTGEKVFLECVQDMDHENMFWYRQDPGLGLRLIYFSYDVKMKEKGDIPEGYSVSREKKERFSLILESASTNQTSMYLCASIDLTATNEKLFFGSGTQLSVL.

The table lists this clonotype with a few counts. The chain uses TRBV4-3 and TRBJ2-5, with TRBD1 matching 7 bases. CDR3 length: 16 amino acids. Losses at the gene ends were 4 bases for V and 4 bases for J; bases not matched to a gene: 12. Looked up from germline, CDR1 is LGHNA and CDR2 is YSLEER. CDR3 nucleotide sequence: TGCGCCAGCAGCCTGATTAGGGACAGCGCGAGAGAGACCCAGTACTTC. Translation: CASSLIRDSARETQYF.

V and J are TRBV6-1 and TRBJ2-3; TRBD1 is a possible D gene (6 bases). Germline V CDR1 and CDR2: MNHNS, SASEGT. This CDR3 has 17 amino acids. With 2 bases removed from V and 3 bases from J, the gap between germline ends came to 18 bases. The CDR3 is CASSETPGGRGTDTQYF. The CDR3, as DNA: TGTGCCAGCAGTGAAACCCCTGGGGGAAGGGGGACAGATACGCAGTATTTT.

This clonotype has just a few counts. The J gene is TRBJ2-1, the V gene TRBV12-3 or TRBV12-4; a possible D gene is TRBD2 (6 bases). This CDR3 has 13 residues. V was shortened by 5 bases and J by 6 bases, with 11 bases between the two germline ends. DNA for the CDR3: TGTGCCAGCAGTCCGGGACTTATCAATGAGCAGTTCTTC. The encoded protein is CASSPGLINEQFF.

J is TRBJ2-3 and V is TRBV20-1; no clear D. CDR3 size: 14 residues. Between the trimmed V and J ends, which lost 3 bases and 7 bases, there was a span of 17 bases. From germline, CDR1 is DFQATT and CDR2 SNEGSKA (reference sequence). The CDR3 here is CSASLTPGANTQYF. The CDR3 DNA reads TGCAGTGCTAGTCTTACCCCCGGCGCCAATACGCAGTATTTT.

This clonotype has only a few counts. The rearrangement links TRBV6-5 to TRBJ2-1; TRBD2 matches 13 bases. CDR1 and CDR2 from the germline V gene are MNHEY and SVGAGI. J was trimmed by 8 bases and V by 6 bases; bases with no gene match: 7. The CDR3 is made up of 15 amino acids. The CDR3 spells CASSWTSGRGDEQFF. In nucleotides, the CDR3 is TGTGCCAGCAGCTGGACTAGCGGGAGAGGGGATGAGCAGTTCTTC.

This sequence joins TRBV28 and TRBJ1-6; 7 bases fit TRBD1. The length of the CDR3 is 15 residues. Germline V lookup: CDR1 MDHEN, CDR2 SYDVKM. With 3 bases clipped from V and 6 bases from J, the junction kept 5 bases outside the gene matches. The CDR3 region is CASSFYDRVNSPLHF. CDR3 sequence (DNA): TGTGCCAGCAGTTTCTACGACAGGGTTAATTCACCCCTCCACTTT.

The chain uses TRBV18 and TRBJ2-5, with TRBD2 identical over 8 bases. Germline assignment: CDR1 KGHSH and CDR2 LQKENI. This CDR3 is built from 15 residues. V was pared by 3 bases and J by 3 bases, with 6 bases of the junction left unmatched. CDR3 protein: CASSPPSGQKETQYF. As DNA, the CDR3 is TGTGCCAGCTCACCCCCTAGCGGGCAGAAAGAGACCCAGTACTTC.

The J gene is TRBJ2-1, the V gene TRBV10-3, with 10 nucleotides matching TRBD2. J lost 7 bases, V lost 11 bases, and 14 bases had no gene match. The CDR3 length is 15 residues. CDR1 and CDR2 from the germline V gene are ENHRY and SYGVKD. The CDR3 DNA reads as TGTGCCGTCGGGGGAAGCGGGAGGGCCGGGAATGAGCAGTTCTTC. It specifies CAVGGSGRAGNEQFF.

The rearrangement joins TRBV11-2 to TRBJ2-3; TRBD1 might be the D (6 bases). The ends were cut back, 3 bases at V and 0 bases at J, with 7 bases in the middle. This CDR3 spans 14 amino acids. Per germline, CDR1 SGHAT and CDR2 FQNNGV. CDR3 DNA: TGTGCCAGCAGCTTTGGGACAAGCACAGATACGCAGTATTTT. This codes for CASSFGTSTDTQYF.

This clonotype was seen at least ten times. The rearrangement joins TRBV5-1 to TRBJ1-2; D remains unclear. CDR3 size: 12 residues. Trimming removed 1 base from V and 11 bases from J, with 12 bases in between. Germline-derived CDR1 and CDR2 are SGHRS and YFSETQ. DNA for the CDR3: TGCGCCAGCAGCTTGTCCGGTCCCACTTACACCTTC. It encodes CASSLSGPTYTF. Based on the CDR3 plus reference TRBV5-1 and TRBJ1-2, the full variable domain is KAGVTQTPRYLIKTRGQQVTLSCSPISGHRSVSWYQQTPGQGLQFLFEYFSETQRNKGNFPGRFSGRQFSNSRSEMNVSTLELGDSALYLCASSLSGPTYTFGSGTRLTVV.

The chain uses TRBV4-1 and TRBJ2-7; D unresolved. The V gene's germline CDR1 is MGHRA and CDR2 YSYEKL. The CDR3 is 14 residues long. The ends were cut back, 6 bases at V and 3 bases at J, with 15 bases in the middle. The CDR3 DNA follows: TGCGCCAGCAGAGCCATCCCGGGCAACTACGAGCAGTACTTC. This gives the protein CASRAIPGNYEQYF.

The genes are TRBV7-9 and TRBJ2-3; 16 nucleotides agree with TRBD2. Germline V lookup: CDR1 SEHNR, CDR2 FQNEAQ (reference sequence). This CDR3 has 18 amino acids. With 3 bases clipped from V and 4 bases from J, the junction kept 7 bases outside the gene matches. The CDR3 DNA is TGTGCCAGCAGCTTGCCGGGACTAGCGGGAGGGCCGGCAGATACGCAGTATTTT. It codes for CASSLPGLAGGPADTQYF. The full variable domain, its missing parts supplied by reference TRBV7-9 and TRBJ2-3, is DTGVSQNPRHKITKRGQNVTFRCDPISEHNRLYWYRQTLGQGPEFLTYFQNEAQLEKSRLLSDRFSAERPKGSFSTLEIQRTEQGDSAMYLCASSLPGLAGGPADTQYFGPGTRLTVL.

This rearrangement joins TRBV12-3 or TRBV12-4 to TRBJ1-2, with 7 bases aligning to TRBD1. The CDR3 runs to 14 residues. J gave up 4 bases and V 6 bases, and 8 bases lay outside the gene matches. This CDR3 reads CASSSDRELYGYTF. The CDR3 DNA reads as TGTGCCAGCAGCTCTGACAGGGAGCTCTATGGCTACACCTTC.

The CDR3 DNA reads as TGTGCCAGCAGCGTACCAGGGGAGAACACTGAAGCTTTCTTT. Translated, it gives CASSVPGENTEAFF. The chain joins TRBV5-4 to TRBJ1-1; tentative D call: TRBD1 (6 bases). V dropped 4 bases and J dropped 1 base, with 11 bases sitting between them. This CDR3 comprises 14 residues. CDR1 SGHNT and CDR2 YYREEE come from the germline V gene (reference sequence).

The chain couples TRBV15 to TRBJ2-3; D not resolved. Trimming removed 6 bases at V and 0 bases at J, with 19 bases between. The germline V gene encodes CDR1 LNHNV and CDR2 YYDKDF (reference sequence). The CDR3 contains 17 residues. The CDR3, as DNA: TGTGCCACCAGAATCTCTCGTTACGGCACTAGCACAGATACGCAGTATTTT. It codes for CATRISRYGTSTDTQYF.

For the CDR3, the DNA is TGTGCCAGCAGCTTGGTTTTTAAACAGGAAGGGGATGAGCAGTTCTTC. Residues: CASSLVFKQEGDEQFF. The rearrangement uses TRBV5-4 and TRBJ2-1; a possible D gene is TRBD1 (5 bases). This CDR3 has 16 amino acids. Germline CDR1 reads SGHNT; CDR2 reads YYREEE (reference sequence). Trimming shortened V by 0 bases and J by 8 bases, and 18 bases separated the two germline ends. The full variable domain, rest sourced from reference TRBV5-4 and TRBJ2-1, is ETGVTQSPTHLIKTRGQQVTLRCSSQSGHNTVSWYQQALGQGPQFIFQYYREEENGRGNFPPRFSGLQFPNYSSELNVNALELDDSALYLCASSLVFKQEGDEQFFGPGTRLTVL.

There are a few counts of this clonotype. V is TRBV24-1 and J is TRBJ1-5, with D perhaps matching TRBD1 (6 bases). This CDR3 is 14 amino acids long. Trimming stripped 9 bases from V and 4 bases from J, with 15 bases between. Germline CDR1 is KGHDR and CDR2 is SFDVKD. CDR3 bases: TGTGCCACCTCAGGAGGCCAGGGGAATCAGCCCCAGCATTTT. Translated, it gives CATSGGQGNQPQHF.